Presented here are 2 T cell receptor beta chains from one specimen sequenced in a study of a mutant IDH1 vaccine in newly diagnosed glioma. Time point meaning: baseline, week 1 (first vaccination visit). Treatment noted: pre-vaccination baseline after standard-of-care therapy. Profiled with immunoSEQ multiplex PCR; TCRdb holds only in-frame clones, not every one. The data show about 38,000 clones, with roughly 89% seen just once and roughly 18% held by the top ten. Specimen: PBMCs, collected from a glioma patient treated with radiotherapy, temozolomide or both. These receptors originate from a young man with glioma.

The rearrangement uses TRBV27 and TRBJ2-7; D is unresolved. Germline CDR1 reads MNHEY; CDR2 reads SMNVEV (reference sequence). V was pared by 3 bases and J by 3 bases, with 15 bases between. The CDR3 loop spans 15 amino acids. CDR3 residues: CASSFGPPQNYEQYF. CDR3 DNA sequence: TGTGCCAGCAGTTTTGGGCCACCCCAAAACTACGAGCAGTACTTC.

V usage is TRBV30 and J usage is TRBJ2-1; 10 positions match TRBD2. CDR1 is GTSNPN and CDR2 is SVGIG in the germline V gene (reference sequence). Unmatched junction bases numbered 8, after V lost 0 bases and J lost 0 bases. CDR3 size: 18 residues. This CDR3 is CAWSVVRTSGSSYNEQFF. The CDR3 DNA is TGTGCCTGGAGTGTAGTCAGGACTAGCGGAAGCTCCTACAATGAGCAGTTCTTC.